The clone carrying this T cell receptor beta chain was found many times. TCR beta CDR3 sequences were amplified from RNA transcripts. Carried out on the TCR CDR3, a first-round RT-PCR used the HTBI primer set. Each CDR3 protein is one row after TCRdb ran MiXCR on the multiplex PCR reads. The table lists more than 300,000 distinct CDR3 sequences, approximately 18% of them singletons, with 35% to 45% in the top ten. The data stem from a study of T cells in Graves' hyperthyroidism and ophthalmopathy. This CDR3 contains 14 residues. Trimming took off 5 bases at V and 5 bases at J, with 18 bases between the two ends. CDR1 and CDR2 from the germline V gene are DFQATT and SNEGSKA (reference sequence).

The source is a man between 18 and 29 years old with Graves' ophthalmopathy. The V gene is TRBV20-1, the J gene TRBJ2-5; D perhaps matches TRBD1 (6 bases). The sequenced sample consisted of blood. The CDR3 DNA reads TGCAGTGCTGGGTTAGGGGGTGTTGGGGAGACCCAGTACTTC. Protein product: CSAGLGGVGETQYF.